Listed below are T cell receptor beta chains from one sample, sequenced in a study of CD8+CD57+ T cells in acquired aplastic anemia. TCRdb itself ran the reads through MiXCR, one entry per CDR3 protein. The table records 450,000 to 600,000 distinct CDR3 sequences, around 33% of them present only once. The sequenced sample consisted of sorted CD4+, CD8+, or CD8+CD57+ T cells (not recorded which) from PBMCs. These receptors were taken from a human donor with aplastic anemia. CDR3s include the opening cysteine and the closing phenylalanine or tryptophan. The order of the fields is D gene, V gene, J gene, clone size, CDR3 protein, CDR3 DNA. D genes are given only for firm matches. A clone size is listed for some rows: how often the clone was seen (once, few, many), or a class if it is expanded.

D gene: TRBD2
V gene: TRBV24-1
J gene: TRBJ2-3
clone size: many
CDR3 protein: CATSVSGGTDTQYF
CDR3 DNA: TGTGCCACCAGTGTCAGCGGGGGCACAGATACGCAGTATTTT

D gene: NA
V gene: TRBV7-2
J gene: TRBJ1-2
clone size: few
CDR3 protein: CASRPIAGSRNGYTF
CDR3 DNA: TGTGCCAGCAGACCTATTGCGGGGTCCAGGAATGGCTACACCTTC

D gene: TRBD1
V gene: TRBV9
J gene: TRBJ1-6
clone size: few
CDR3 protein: CASSARDSGRGPLHF
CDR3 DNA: TGTGCCAGCAGCGCCCGGGACAGCGGCCGGGGACCCCTCCACTTT

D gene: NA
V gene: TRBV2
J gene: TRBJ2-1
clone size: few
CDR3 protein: CASHREFPNNGQFF
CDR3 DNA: TGTGCCAGCCACAGGGAGTTCCCTAACAATGGGCAGTTCTTC

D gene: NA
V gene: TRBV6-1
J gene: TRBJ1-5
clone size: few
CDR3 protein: CASSPPADSNQPQHF
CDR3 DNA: TGTGCCAGCAGTCCCCCTGCCGACAGCAATCAGCCCCAGCATTTT

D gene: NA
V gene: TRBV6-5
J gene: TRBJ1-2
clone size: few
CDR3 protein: CASSYSQRLLYGYTF
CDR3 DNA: TGTGCCAGCAGTTACTCGCAACGACTGCTATATGGCTACACCTTC

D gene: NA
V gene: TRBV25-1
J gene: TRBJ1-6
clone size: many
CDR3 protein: CASRAWESDNSPLHF
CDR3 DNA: TGTGCCAGCAGGGCGTGGGAAAGCGATAATTCACCCCTCCACTTT

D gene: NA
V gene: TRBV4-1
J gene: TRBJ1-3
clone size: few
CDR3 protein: CASSQDGQGRNTIYF
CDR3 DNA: TGCGCCAGCAGCCAAGATGGCCAGGGGCGGAACACCATATATTTT

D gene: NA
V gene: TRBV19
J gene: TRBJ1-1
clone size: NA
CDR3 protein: CASSIGRPEAFF
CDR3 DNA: TGTGCCAGTAGTATCGGGAGACCTGAAGCTTTCTTT

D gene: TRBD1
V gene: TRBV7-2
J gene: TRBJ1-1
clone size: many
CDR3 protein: CASSFGQATEAFF
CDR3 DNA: TGTGCCAGCAGCTTTGGACAGGCCACTGAAGCTTTCTTT

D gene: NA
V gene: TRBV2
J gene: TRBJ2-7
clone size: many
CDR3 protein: CASSVGITYEQYF
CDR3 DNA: TGTGCCAGCAGTGTAGGGATCACATACGAGCAGTACTTC

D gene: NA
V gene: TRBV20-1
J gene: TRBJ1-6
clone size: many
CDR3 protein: CSASGSSYNSPLHF
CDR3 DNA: TGCAGTGCTAGTGGGAGCTCCTATAATTCACCCCTCCACTTT

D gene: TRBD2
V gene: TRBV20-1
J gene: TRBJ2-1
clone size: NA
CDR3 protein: CSAGGSGSYNEQFF
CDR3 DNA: TGCAGCGCCGGGGGGTCGGGCTCCTACAATGAGCAGTTCTTC

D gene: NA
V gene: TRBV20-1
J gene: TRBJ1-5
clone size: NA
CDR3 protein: CSAREVLGGIDRQPQHF
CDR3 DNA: TGCAGTGCTAGAGAGGTTTTAGGGGGGATCGATCGTCAGCCCCAGCATTTT

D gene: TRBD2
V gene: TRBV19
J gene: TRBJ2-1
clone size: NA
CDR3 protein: CASSIDGPAGNEQFF
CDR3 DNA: TGTGCCAGTAGTATAGATGGGCCAGCGGGGAATGAGCAGTTCTTC

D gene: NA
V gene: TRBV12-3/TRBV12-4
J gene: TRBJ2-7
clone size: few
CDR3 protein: CASVRGLYEQYF
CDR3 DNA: TGTGCCAGCGTAAGGGGACTCTACGAGCAGTACTTC

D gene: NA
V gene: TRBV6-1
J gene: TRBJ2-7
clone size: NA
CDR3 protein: CASSEEFRSYEQYF
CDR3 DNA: TGTGCCAGCAGTGAAGAGTTCCGCAGTTACGAGCAGTACTTC

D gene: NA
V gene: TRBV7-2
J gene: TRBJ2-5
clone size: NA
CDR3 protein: CASSFRDDQETQYF
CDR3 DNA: TGTGCCAGCAGCTTCCGGGACGATCAAGAGACCCAGTACTTC

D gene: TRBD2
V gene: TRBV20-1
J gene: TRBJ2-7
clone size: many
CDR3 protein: CSARISGGTYEQYF
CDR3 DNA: TGCAGTGCCCGGATTAGCGGGGGGACCTACGAGCAGTACTTC

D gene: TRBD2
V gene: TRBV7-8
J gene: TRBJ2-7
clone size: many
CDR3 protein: CASTPTPSGAVWGEQYF
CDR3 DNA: TGTGCCAGCACCCCCACTCCAAGCGGGGCGGTTTGGGGGGAGCAGTACTTC

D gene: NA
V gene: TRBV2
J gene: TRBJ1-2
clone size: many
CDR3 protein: CASRGLGSGYTF
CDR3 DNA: TGTGCCAGCAGGGGGTTGGGGAGTGGCTACACCTTC

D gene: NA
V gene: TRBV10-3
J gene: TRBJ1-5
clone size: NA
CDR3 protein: CASSPGTSQPQHF
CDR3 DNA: TGTGCCAGCAGCCCCGGGACATCTCAGCCCCAGCATTTT

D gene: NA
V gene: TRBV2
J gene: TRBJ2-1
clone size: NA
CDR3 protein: CASTLQGEQFF
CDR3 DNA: TGTGCCAGCACCCTCCAGGGAGAGCAGTTCTTC

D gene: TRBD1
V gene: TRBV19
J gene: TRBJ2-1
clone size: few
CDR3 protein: CASMGQTPGSYNEQFF
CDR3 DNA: TGTGCCAGTATGGGACAGACACCTGGATCCTACAATGAGCAGTTCTTC

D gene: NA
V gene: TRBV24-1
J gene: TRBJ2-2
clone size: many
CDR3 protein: CATSGTTPNTGELFF
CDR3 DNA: TGTGCCACCAGTGGGACAACCCCGAACACCGGGGAGCTGTTTTTT

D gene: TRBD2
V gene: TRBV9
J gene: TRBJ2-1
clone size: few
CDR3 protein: CASTAGVPSHEQFF
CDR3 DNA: TGTGCCAGCACCGCGGGGGTCCCATCCCATGAGCAGTTCTTC

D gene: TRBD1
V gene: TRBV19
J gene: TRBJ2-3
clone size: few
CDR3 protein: CASSPGWGQSTDTQYF
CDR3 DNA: TGTGCCAGTAGTCCCGGCTGGGGACAGAGCACAGATACGCAGTATTTT

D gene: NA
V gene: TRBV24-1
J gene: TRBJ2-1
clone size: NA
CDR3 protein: CATRDTGSYNGQFF
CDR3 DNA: TGTGCCACGCGGGACACCGGCTCCTACAATGGGCAGTTCTTC

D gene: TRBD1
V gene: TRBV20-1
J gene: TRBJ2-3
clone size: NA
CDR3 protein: CSASTRQGGTDTQYF
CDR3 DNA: TGCAGTGCGTCGACTCGGCAGGGGGGCACAGATACGCAGTATTTT

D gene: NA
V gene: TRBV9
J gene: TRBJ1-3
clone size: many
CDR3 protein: CASSVGGRSSGNTIYF
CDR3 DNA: TGTGCCAGCAGCGTAGGAGGTAGGAGCTCTGGAAACACCATATATTTT

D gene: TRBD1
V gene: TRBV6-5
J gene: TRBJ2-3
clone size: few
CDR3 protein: CASSYLNRGFRTQYF
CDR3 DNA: TGTGCCAGCAGTTACCTAAACAGGGGATTTCGTACGCAGTATTTT

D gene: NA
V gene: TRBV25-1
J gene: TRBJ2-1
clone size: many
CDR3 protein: CASSVILSRKGINEQFF
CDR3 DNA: TGTGCCAGCAGTGTTATACTTTCTAGAAAGGGAATAAATGAGCAGTTCTTC

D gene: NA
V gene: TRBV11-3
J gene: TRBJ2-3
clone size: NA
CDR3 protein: CASSLNRFTDTQYF
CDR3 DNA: TGTGCCAGCAGCTTAAACAGGTTCACAGATACGCAGTATTTT

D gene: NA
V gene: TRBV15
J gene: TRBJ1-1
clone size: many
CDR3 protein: CATSRFEAPQLGAFF
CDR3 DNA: TGTGCCACCAGCAGATTCGAGGCACCTCAATTGGGTGCTTTCTTT

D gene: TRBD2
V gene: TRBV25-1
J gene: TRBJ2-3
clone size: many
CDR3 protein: CASSEVAGGTDTQYF
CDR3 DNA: TGTGCCAGCAGTGAAGTAGCGGGGGGCACAGATACGCAGTATTTT

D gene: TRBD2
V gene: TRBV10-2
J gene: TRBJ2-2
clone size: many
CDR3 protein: CASSASGGAHGELFF
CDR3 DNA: TGCGCCAGCAGCGCAAGCGGGGGGGCCCACGGGGAGCTGTTTTTT

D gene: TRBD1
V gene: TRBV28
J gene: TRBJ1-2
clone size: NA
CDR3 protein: CASRMRQGALGYTF
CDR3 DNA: TGTGCCAGCAGGATGAGACAGGGGGCGCTTGGCTACACCTTC

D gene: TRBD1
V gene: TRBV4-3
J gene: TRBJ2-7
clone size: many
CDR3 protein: CASSQETGAEQYF
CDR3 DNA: TGCGCCAGCAGCCAAGAAACAGGGGCCGAGCAGTACTTC

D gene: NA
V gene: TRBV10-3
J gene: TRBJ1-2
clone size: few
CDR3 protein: CASSYSTGLPYGYTF
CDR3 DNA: TGTGCCAGCAGTTACTCTACAGGGTTACCGTATGGCTACACCTTC

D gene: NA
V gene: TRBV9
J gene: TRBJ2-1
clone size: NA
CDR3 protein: CASSVRFNEQFF
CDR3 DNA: TGTGCCAGCAGCGTTCGGTTTAATGAGCAGTTCTTC

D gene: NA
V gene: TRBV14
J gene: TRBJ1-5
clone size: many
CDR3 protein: CASSQQYNQPQHF
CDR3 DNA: TGTGCCAGCAGCCAACAGTACAATCAGCCCCAGCATTTT

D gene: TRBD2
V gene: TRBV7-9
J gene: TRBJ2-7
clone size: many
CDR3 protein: CASSPRLAAREQYF
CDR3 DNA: TGTGCCAGCAGCCCCCGACTAGCCGCACGCGAGCAGTACTTC

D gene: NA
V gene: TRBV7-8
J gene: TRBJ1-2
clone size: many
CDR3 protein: CASSQTGNMDYGYTF
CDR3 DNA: TGCGCCAGCAGTCAAACAGGGAACATGGACTATGGCTACACCTTC